Listed below are T cell receptor beta chains from one sample, sequenced in a study of cytomegalovirus exposure and HLA in healthy donors. The method was immunoSEQ multiplex PCR; TCRdb's version includes in-frame clones alone and lacks a portion of them. The sample yields 250,000 to 400,000 clones, approximately 88% seen once. The sequenced material came from PBMCs. Receptor source: a man aged 25-40 years in good health and CMV-seronegative. The CDR3 runs from the conserved cysteine through the conserved F or W. A D gene is named only where the DNA matches it firmly. Size tells how often a clone was seen (once, few, many) or the class of an expanded clone, and some rows leave it out.

v_call: TRBV18
j_call: TRBJ1-2
d_call: NA
clone_size: NA
cdr3_nt: TGTGCCAGCTCATCAGGGGTTACCTATGGCTACACCTTC
cdr3_aa: CASSSGVTYGYTF

v_call: TRBV6-1
j_call: TRBJ2-1
d_call: TRBD2
clone_size: NA
cdr3_nt: TGTGCCAGCAGTGAAAGGGCGGGGGGTTATAATGAGCAGTTCTTC
cdr3_aa: CASSERAGGYNEQFF

v_call: TRBV6-1
j_call: TRBJ1-4
d_call: NA
clone_size: NA
cdr3_nt: TGTGCCAGCAGTCTACAGGGAGATGGGGTAAAACTGTTTTTT
cdr3_aa: CASSLQGDGVKLFF

v_call: TRBV19
j_call: TRBJ1-4
d_call: NA
clone_size: NA
cdr3_nt: TGTGCCTGCGCCCGAGGTGAAAAACTGTTTTTT
cdr3_aa: CACARGEKLFF

v_call: TRBV2
j_call: TRBJ2-2
d_call: NA
clone_size: once
cdr3_nt: TGTGCCAGCAGTGATCCAGGCGGGGAGCTGTTTTTT
cdr3_aa: CASSDPGGELFF

v_call: TRBV30
j_call: TRBJ2-3
d_call: NA
clone_size: NA
cdr3_nt: TGTGCCTGCATGACCATCCGGCGGACAGATACGCAGTATTTT
cdr3_aa: CACMTIRRTDTQYF

v_call: TRBV7-9
j_call: TRBJ1-2
d_call: NA
clone_size: few
cdr3_nt: TGTGCCAGCAGCTTTTCGACAGTCTATGGCTACACCTTC
cdr3_aa: CASSFSTVYGYTF

v_call: TRBV6-4
j_call: TRBJ1-1
d_call: NA
clone_size: NA
cdr3_nt: TGTGCCAGCAGCCTTCTTGACTTACAGGAGGGGATTATGAACACTGAAGCTTTCTTT
cdr3_aa: CASSLLDLQEGIMNTEAFF

v_call: TRBV10-1
j_call: TRBJ2-5
d_call: NA
clone_size: NA
cdr3_nt: TGCGCCAGCAGTGAGTCTCCAGGGTCCAAGACCCAGTACTTC
cdr3_aa: CASSESPGSKTQYF

v_call: TRBV7-2
j_call: TRBJ1-2
d_call: TRBD1
clone_size: NA
cdr3_nt: TGTGCCAGCAGCGGTCGACAGGGGGCCCGTTATGGCTACACCTTC
cdr3_aa: CASSGRQGARYGYTF